A selection of T cell receptor beta chains follows, all from one sample in a study of siplizumab effects on memory and regulatory T cells. Clones were sequenced by immunoSEQ multiplex PCR, and TCRdb holds only the in-frame ones, with some missing. The repertoire holds tens of thousands of clones, under 95% seen once, with approximately 28% in the top ten. The sequenced sample consisted of CD8+ T cells sorted from blood. Every receptor here comes from a human donor in good health. The CDR3 runs from the conserved cysteine through the conserved F or W. The order of the fields is D gene, clone size, V gene, J gene, CDR3 DNA, CDR3 protein. The D gene is left open where the match is weak. Not every row has a clone size; where given, it reads once, few, many or a size class.

TRBD1,NA,TRBV14,TRBJ1-1,TGTGCCAGCAGCCAAAGACAGGGAAACACTGAAGCTTTCTTT,CASSQRQGNTEAFF
NA,NA,TRBV4-1,TRBJ2-7,TGCGCCAGCAGCCAAGTGAACGGCCCCTCCTACGAGCAGTACTTC,CASSQVNGPSYEQYF
TRBD1,NA,TRBV5-1,TRBJ1-3,TGCGCCAGCAGCTGGACAGGGCCTGGAAACACCATATATTTT,CASSWTGPGNTIYF
NA,NA,TRBV19,TRBJ2-7,TGTGCCAGTAGCTCCTCGGCGGAGGGCTACGAGCAGTACTTC,CASSSSAEGYEQYF
TRBD1,many,TRBV6-5,TRBJ1-2,TGTGCCAGCAAAGCGGGACAGGGAGGCTATGGCTACACCTTC,CASKAGQGGYGYTF
NA,NA,TRBV5-4,TRBJ2-1,TGTGCCAGCAGCATGGAATCCCAAAATGAGCAGTTCTTC,CASSMESQNEQFF
TRBD1,NA,TRBV12-5,TRBJ2-1,TGTGCTAGTGGTTGGGGACAGGGTCATTACAATGAGCAGTTCTTC,CASGWGQGHYNEQFF
NA,NA,TRBV2,TRBJ1-3,TGTGCCAGCAGTGAAGCCGGCGTGGGGCAGGGGAGAAACACCATATATTTT,CASSEAGVGQGRNTIYF
NA,NA,TRBV6-1,TRBJ2-1,TGTGCCAGCAGTGATCTCGGCTCCTACAATGAGCAGTTCTTC,CASSDLGSYNEQFF
TRBD2,NA,TRBV11-2,TRBJ2-1,TGTGCCAGCAATTTGGGACTAGGGGTATACAATGAGCAGTTCTTC,CASNLGLGVYNEQFF
TRBD1,NA,TRBV18,TRBJ2-7,TGTGCCAGCTCACCGGATCAAGGGGGCTCCCCCTCCTACGAGCAGTACTTC,CASSPDQGGSPSYEQYF
NA,NA,TRBV2,TRBJ2-7,TGTGCCAGCAGTATTCTCGACGGGACTGGGTTCAACGAGCAGTACTTC,CASSILDGTGFNEQYF
TRBD2,NA,TRBV7-2,TRBJ2-2,TGTGCCAGCAGCTTAGCAGCGGGGGGAAAAGGGGAGCTGTTTTTT,CASSLAAGGKGELFF
NA,NA,TRBV18,TRBJ1-1,TGTGCCAGCTTAGGGGCGAACACTGAAGCTTTCTTT,CASLGANTEAFF
TRBD1,once,TRBV5-6,TRBJ2-5,TGTGCCAGCAGCTTGTCCCCCGACAGGGTGTACCAAGAGACCCAGTACTTC,CASSLSPDRVYQETQYF
NA,NA,TRBV4-1,TRBJ2-2,TGCGCCAGCAGCCAAGGAGCCCCAGCCACCGGGGAGCTGTTTTTT,CASSQGAPATGELFF
NA,NA,TRBV5-1,TRBJ2-1,TGCGCCAGCAGCTTGGGAGAGAGCTCCTACAATGAGCAGTTCTTC,CASSLGESSYNEQFF
NA,once,TRBV6-5,TRBJ2-2,TGTGCCAGCAGTTACCCTAACGGAATGCACGGGGAGCTGTTTTTT,CASSYPNGMHGELFF
NA,NA,TRBV21-1,TRBJ2-1,TGTGCCAGCAGCAAGTGCCGAACCGGGGTTAACAATGAGCAGTTCTTC,CASSKCRTGVNNEQFF
NA,NA,TRBV6-1,TRBJ2-7,TGTGCCACGGAGAGGAGGAGCTCCTACGAGCAGTACTTC,CATERRSSYEQYF
TRBD1,NA,TRBV4-2,TRBJ1-1,TGTGCCAGCAGCCAAAGAGGACAGGGACAAACTGAAGCTTTCTTT,CASSQRGQGQTEAFF
NA,NA,TRBV7-9,TRBJ2-3,TGTGCCAGCAGTCCCCCTTCCACAGATACGCAGTATTTT,CASSPPSTDTQYF
NA,once,TRBV5-5,TRBJ1-1,TGTGCCAGCAGCTTGGCTGCAGGTTACACTGAAGCTTTCTTT,CASSLAAGYTEAFF
NA,NA,TRBV4-2,TRBJ1-2,TGTGCCAGCAGCCAAGTAATATGGGCGTCGGAGAGGACTAACTATGGCTACACCTTC,CASSQVIWASERTNYGYTF
NA,NA,TRBV21-1,TRBJ2-3,TGTGCCCCCTCAGGACAGGGAGATAGAGATACGCAGTATTTT,CAPSGQGDRDTQYF
NA,NA,TRBV19,TRBJ1-6,TGTGCCAGTAGTATCTCCTTCTTACAGGGATCGGATTCACCCCTCCACTTT,CASSISFLQGSDSPLHF
NA,few,TRBV27,TRBJ2-1,TGTGCCAGCAGTCTACAGGACAGTGAGCAGTTCTTC,CASSLQDSEQFF
NA,many,TRBV7-9,TRBJ2-7,TGTGCCAGCAGCTTACCTTTAACCTACGAGCAGTACTTC,CASSLPLTYEQYF
NA,NA,TRBV21-1,TRBJ2-7,TGTGCCAGCAGCAAAGTCCAGCGGGAGGTTTACGAGCAGTACTTC,CASSKVQREVYEQYF
NA,NA,TRBV5-5,TRBJ2-7,TGTGCCAGCAGCTGGGGGGTTCGCGAGCAGTACTTC,CASSWGVREQYF
TRBD2,NA,TRBV7-6,TRBJ2-1,TGTGCCAGCACTCTAGCGGGAGGGCCGAAGAATGAGCAGTTCTTC,CASTLAGGPKNEQFF
NA,NA,TRBV6-4,TRBJ1-5,TGTGCCAGCAGTGAGTCAGGGTACCAGCCCCAGCATTTT,CASSESGYQPQHF
TRBD2,NA,TRBV4-1,TRBJ2-7,TGCGCCAGCAGCCAGGGACTAGCGGGGGAGTACGAGCAGTACTTC,CASSQGLAGEYEQYF
NA,NA,TRBV27,TRBJ2-1,TGTGCCAGCAGTTTAGGGGGGAGCTCCTACAATGAGCAGTTCTTC,CASSLGGSSYNEQFF
NA,once,TRBV21-1,TRBJ2-3,TGTGCCAGCAGCCCAAACCCCCGGGACAGGCGCACAGATACGCAGTATTTT,CASSPNPRDRRTDTQYF
NA,once,TRBV4-2,TRBJ1-2,TGTGCCAGCAGCCAAGATCTGGGCCAGGGCTCCTATGGCTACACCTTC,CASSQDLGQGSYGYTF
NA,NA,TRBV14,TRBJ1-4,TGTGCCAGCAGCCAAGGCGTGGATCCACGGGGCAATGAAAAACTGTTTTTT,CASSQGVDPRGNEKLFF
NA,NA,TRBV7-3,TRBJ2-2,TGTGCCAGCAGCTTAAGTGCCGGGGAGCTGTTTTTT,CASSLSAGELFF
NA,NA,TRBV2,TRBJ1-5,TGTGCCAGCAGTGAAGGAGTGGGCGGAGCCCATAGCAATCAGCCCCAGCATTTT,CASSEGVGGAHSNQPQHF
NA,NA,TRBV6-1,TRBJ2-7,TGTGCCAGCAGTGATACCGGGACAAAATACGAGCAGTACTTC,CASSDTGTKYEQYF
NA,NA,TRBV9,TRBJ2-1,TGTGCCAGCAGCGTAGGCTACAATGAGCAGTTCTTC,CASSVGYNEQFF
NA,NA,TRBV11-3,TRBJ2-2,TGTGCCAGCAGCCCCAGGGGGGTTGCGAACACCGGGGAGCTGTTTTTT,CASSPRGVANTGELFF
NA,NA,TRBV5-1,TRBJ2-7,TGCGCCAGCAGCTCCCGGCCCCAGGGGGGTGGGGCCTACGAGCAGTACTTC,CASSSRPQGGGAYEQYF
TRBD1,once,TRBV27,TRBJ2-7,TGTGCCAGCAGTTACCAGGGGGTCTACGAGCAGTACTTC,CASSYQGVYEQYF
NA,NA,TRBV7-9,TRBJ2-7,TGTGCCAGCAGCGGGATAGGGGGTGAGCAGTACTTC,CASSGIGGEQYF
NA,NA,TRBV4-1,TRBJ2-1,TGCGCCAGCAGCCAAGCTCGTACACTCTACAATGAGCAGTTCTTC,CASSQARTLYNEQFF
TRBD1,NA,TRBV7-3,TRBJ2-7,TGTGCCAGCAGCCAGACAGGGGGGCCTTCCTACGAGCAGTACTTC,CASSQTGGPSYEQYF
TRBD2,NA,TRBV19,TRBJ2-1,TGTGCCAGTAGTAGACTAGCGGGGACGAATGAGCAGTTCTTC,CASSRLAGTNEQFF